The 3 T cell receptor beta chains in this list originate from one sample, sequenced in a study of response to subunit inactivated influenza vaccine (dated 2018 in TCRdb). The library was generated by RT-PCR. Sequencing took place on an Illumina HiSeq 2500. The public sequencing data were trimmed at Q25 with fastp and processed into clonotypes with MiXCR by TCRdb, which kept only in-frame beta chains. Merged by CDR3 protein, the rows form single entries marked with the most common genes and DNA. The sample table shows roughly 520,000 distinct CDR3 sequences, and over 25% are seen once. Approximately 2% of the sample belongs to the ten largest clones. Specimen: CD4+ T cells sorted from PBMCs, collected around 5 days after vaccination. These receptors were taken from a man aged 50 or older who received an inactivated influenza vaccine. Donor details come from another sample of the same person, matched by shared clones.

In its sample, this clonotype was seen many times. The gene calls are TRBV5-1 and TRBJ2-7, with 9 nucleotides matching TRBD1. Trimming took 1 base from V and 4 from J; bases not matched to a gene: 3. The CDR3 length is 14 residues. Germline assignment: CDR1 SGHRS and CDR2 YFSETQ. For the CDR3, the DNA is TGCGCCAGCAGCTTGTCGGGGACAGGGTACGAGCAGTACTTC. Translation: CASSLSGTGYEQYF.

This chain's CDR3 is CSAKDRGATGELFF. In DNA, the CDR3 is TGCAGTGCTAAGGACAGGGGAGCAACCGGGGAGCTGTTTTTT. J is TRBJ2-2 and V is TRBV20-1; 9 bases agree with TRBD1. The CDR3 is 14 amino acids. Germline CDR1 reads DFQATT; CDR2 reads SNEGSKA (reference sequence). The V gene end was trimmed by 4 bases and the J gene end by 5 bases; junction bases not matched to a gene: 5.

The rearrangement uses TRBV5-1 and TRBJ2-2; tentatively, D is TRBD1 or TRBD2 (5 bases each). CDR1 is SGHRS and CDR2 is YFSETQ in the germline V gene. CDR3 length: 16 amino acids. Deletions cut 0 bases from V and 0 bases from J, with 9 bases between. The CDR3: CASSLAGATNTGELFF. For the CDR3, the DNA is TGCGCCAGCAGCTTGGCCGGGGCTACGAACACCGGGGAGCTGTTTTTT.